This TCR beta chain is drawn from a study of T cells in Graves' hyperthyroidism and ophthalmopathy. Researchers amplified the TCR beta CDR3 regions from RNA transcripts. During a first-round RT-PCR of the TCR CDR3, the HTBI primer set was used. In TCRdb, the multiplex PCR reads were re-called with MiXCR into one record per CDR3 protein. Of roughly 740,000 distinct CDR3 sequences in the sample, roughly 15% were seen once. Over 18 months, lack of ophthalmopathy progression marked Graves' hyperthyroidism as stable. Each 10 ml fresh peripheral blood draw supplied the PBMCs. This CDR3 has 16 amino acids. Germline loops: CDR1 SGHNT, CDR2 YYREEE (reference sequence). V shed 7 bases and J shed 4 bases, with 20 bases lying between them.

This TCR was sampled from a man between 18 and 29 years old with Graves' hyperthyroidism. The chain carries TRBV5-4 and TRBJ2-2; D could derive from TRBD1 or TRBD2 (6 bases each). Specimen: blood. CDR3 nucleotides: TGTGCCAGCCACGGGGGAACAGGGCGATTCACCGGGGAGCTGTTTTTT. Translated, it gives CASHGGTGRFTGELFF.